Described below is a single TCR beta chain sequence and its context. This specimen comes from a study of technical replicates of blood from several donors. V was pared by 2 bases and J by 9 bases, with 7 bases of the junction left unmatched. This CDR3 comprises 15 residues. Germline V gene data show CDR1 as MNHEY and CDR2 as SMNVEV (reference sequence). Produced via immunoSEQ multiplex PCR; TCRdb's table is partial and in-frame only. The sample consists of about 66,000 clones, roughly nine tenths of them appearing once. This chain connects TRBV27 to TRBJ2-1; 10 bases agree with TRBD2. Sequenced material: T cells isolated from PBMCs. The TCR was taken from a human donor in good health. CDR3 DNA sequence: TGTGCCAGCAGTTTAGCAGCGGGAGGGCCGATTGAGCAGTTCTTC. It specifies CASSLAAGGPIEQFF.